The entry that follows covers one T cell receptor (beta chain) sequence. The data originate from a study of cytotoxic CD8 clonotypes in ibrutinib-treated CLL. Overall study: Response sampling came at median 12 months of treatment, ranging about 6 to 36 months.

Sequencing was performed with immunoSEQ multiplex PCR; in TCRdb, only in-frame clones are kept and a portion is missing. The table shows 150,000 or so clones, with approximately 80% occurring only once. The specimen comprised PBMCs, sampled after 12 months of ibrutinib treatment. This TCR derives from a human donor with chronic lymphocytic leukemia.

The CDR3 region is CASSPPGRVLNTEAFF. The CDR3 bases are TGTGCCAGCAGCCCTCCGGGTAGGGTCCTGAACACTGAAGCTTTCTTT. V and J are TRBV28 and TRBJ1-1; D uncertain. This CDR3 has 16 residues. Deletions cut 6 bases from V and 0 bases from J, with 17 bases between. Germline V gene lookup returns CDR1 MDHEN and CDR2 SYDVKM.